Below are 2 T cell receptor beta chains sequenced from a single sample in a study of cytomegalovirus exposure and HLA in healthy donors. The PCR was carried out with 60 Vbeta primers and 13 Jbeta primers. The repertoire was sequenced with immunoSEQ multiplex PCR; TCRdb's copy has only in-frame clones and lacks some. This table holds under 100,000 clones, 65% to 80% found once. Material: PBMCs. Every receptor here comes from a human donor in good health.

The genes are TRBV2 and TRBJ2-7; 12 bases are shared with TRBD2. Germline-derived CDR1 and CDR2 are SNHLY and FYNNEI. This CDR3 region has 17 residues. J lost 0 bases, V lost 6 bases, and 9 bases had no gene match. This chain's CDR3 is CASRYRLAGASSYEQYF. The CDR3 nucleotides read TGTGCCAGCAGATACCGACTAGCGGGGGCCAGCTCCTACGAGCAGTACTTC.

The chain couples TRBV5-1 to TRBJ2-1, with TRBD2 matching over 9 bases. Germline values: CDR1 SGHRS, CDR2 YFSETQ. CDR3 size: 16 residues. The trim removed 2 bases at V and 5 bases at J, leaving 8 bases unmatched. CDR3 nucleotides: TGCGCCAGCAGCTTATATGCTAGCGGGACCGACAATGAGCAGTTCTTC. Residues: CASSLYASGTDNEQFF.